The 8 T cell receptor beta chains below come from one sample, sequenced in a study of cytomegalovirus exposure and HLA in healthy donors. Primers included in the PCR were 60 Vbeta and 13 Jbeta primers. Only in-frame clones appear in the TCRdb table, and some are missing; sequencing was by immunoSEQ multiplex PCR. The sample lists around 120,000 clones, roughly four fifths occurring once. Sequencing was performed on PBMCs. The receptors were sampled from a male donor in good health and CMV-seropositive.

The chain recombines TRBV21-1 with TRBJ2-7; the tabulated D call, TRBD1, remains unverified against the DNA. TRBV21-1 is flagged as a pseudogene. There are 18 residues in the CDR3. The CDR3 DNA follows: TGTGCCAGCAACCCAGAAAGGGTCACAGGGCTACGTCTCTACGAGCAGTACTTC. Protein: CASNPERVTGLRLYEQYF.

The V and J genes are TRBV5-4 and TRBJ2-7; D possibly corresponds to TRBD2 (6 bases). Germline V lookup: CDR1 SGHNT, CDR2 YYREEE (reference sequence). V was shortened by 4 bases and J by 6 bases, with 23 bases between the two germline ends. The CDR3 spans 16 residues. CDR3 residues: CASSPRFTVAGSEQYF. CDR3 DNA sequence: TGTGCCAGCAGCCCCAGATTTACGGTGGCCGGGAGCGAGCAGTACTTC.

J is TRBJ2-2 and V is TRBV11-2; a weak D match, TRBD2 (6 bases). This CDR3 comprises 15 residues. The V and J ends lost 7 bases and 6 bases respectively, with 18 bases between them. Looked up from germline, CDR1 is SGHAT and CDR2 is FQNNGV. The CDR3 is CASNQGRPGAGELFF. Here the CDR3 DNA reads TGTGCCAGCAATCAAGGGAGGCCCGGGGCCGGGGAGCTGTTTTTT.

This rearrangement joins TRBV6-5 to TRBJ1-3; the D gene is possibly TRBD1 (5 bases). Germline V gene lookup returns CDR1 MNHEY and CDR2 SVGAGI. V was clipped by 5 bases and J by 0 bases, with 11 bases between them. This CDR3 is built from 15 residues. CDR3 coding DNA: TGTGCCAGCAGTCGACAGTCGAGCTCTGGAAACACCATATATTTT. It specifies CASSRQSSSGNTIYF.

This rearrangement joins TRBV6-5 to TRBJ1-5; TRBD1 matches 7 bases. The CDR3 totals 15 residues. Trimming took 6 bases from V and 1 from J; bases not matched to a gene: 6. Germline CDR1 is MNHEY and CDR2 is SVGAGI. The CDR3 DNA sequence: TGTGCCAGCAGATATAGGGGGCAAAGCAATCAGCCCCAGCATTTT. It codes for CASRYRGQSNQPQHF.

V gene TRBV27 combines with J gene TRBJ2-1, with 9 nucleotides matching TRBD1. This CDR3 has 16 amino acids. Germline CDR1 MNHEY, CDR2 SMNVEV (reference sequence). The J segment lost 5 bases and the V segment lost 6 bases, leaving 11 bases of the junction unmatched. Here the CDR3 reads CASSPLGTGSNNEQFF. The CDR3 DNA reads TGTGCCAGCAGCCCCCTCGGGACAGGGAGTAACAATGAGCAGTTCTTC.

The gene calls are TRBV19 and TRBJ1-4, with TRBD1 as a possible D gene (5 bases). Trimming removed 7 bases at V and 0 bases at J, with 15 bases between. Germline CDR1 LNHDA, CDR2 SQIVND (reference sequence). This CDR3 spans 16 amino acids. Here the CDR3 reads CASKGGASATNEKLFF. In DNA, the CDR3 is TGTGCCAGTAAGGGCGGGGCATCAGCAACTAATGAAAAACTGTTTTTT.

This clone appeared once. The chain combines TRBV7-9 with TRBJ2-5; weak D call: TRBD2 (5 bases). The CDR3 totals 14 residues. Germline V gene data show CDR1 as SEHNR and CDR2 as FQNEAQ (reference sequence). Trimming removed 3 bases from V and 5 bases from J, with 13 bases in between. Here the CDR3 reads CASSLGGLQETQYF. For the CDR3, the DNA is TGTGCCAGCAGCTTGGGCGGACTTCAGGAGACCCAGTACTTC.